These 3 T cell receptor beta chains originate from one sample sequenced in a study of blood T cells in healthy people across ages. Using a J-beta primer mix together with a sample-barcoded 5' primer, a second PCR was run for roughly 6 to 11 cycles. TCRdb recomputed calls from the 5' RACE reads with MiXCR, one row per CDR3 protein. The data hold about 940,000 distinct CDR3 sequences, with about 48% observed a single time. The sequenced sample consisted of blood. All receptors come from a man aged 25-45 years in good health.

This CDR3 reads CSASEGSTDTQYF. The CDR3, as DNA: TGCAGTGCTAGTGAGGGGTCCACAGATACGCAGTATTTT. The V call is TRBV20-1, the J call TRBJ2-3; D may be TRBD1 or TRBD2 (5 bases each). There are 13 residues in the CDR3. Deletions cut 3 bases from V and 2 bases from J, with 9 bases between. Germline CDR1 DFQATT, CDR2 SNEGSKA (reference sequence).

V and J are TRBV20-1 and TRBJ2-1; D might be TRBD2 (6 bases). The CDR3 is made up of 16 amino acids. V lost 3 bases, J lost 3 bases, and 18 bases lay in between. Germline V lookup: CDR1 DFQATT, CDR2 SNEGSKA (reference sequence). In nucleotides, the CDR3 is TGCAGTGCTAGGGGGGGTGTACCGGGGAGCTACAATGAGCAGTTCTTC. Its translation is CSARGGVPGSYNEQFF.

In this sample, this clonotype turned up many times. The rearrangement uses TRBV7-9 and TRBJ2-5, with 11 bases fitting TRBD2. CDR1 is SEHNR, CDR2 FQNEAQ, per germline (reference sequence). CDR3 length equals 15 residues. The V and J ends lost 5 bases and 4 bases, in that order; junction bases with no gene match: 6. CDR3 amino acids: CASSEGLAARETQYF. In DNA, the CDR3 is TGTGCCAGCAGCGAGGGACTAGCGGCTCGAGAGACCCAGTACTTC.